The present entry profiles one T cell receptor (beta chain) with its context. The antigen remains unidentified. One entry per CDR3 protein results from TCRdb running MiXCR on the 5' RACE reads. This table holds hundreds of thousands of distinct CDR3 sequences, around 19% found once. The CDR3 runs to 14 residues. V was shortened by 4 bases and J by 9 bases, with 16 bases between the two germline ends. Looked up from germline, CDR1 is MGHRA and CDR2 is YSYEKL. The record originates from a study of T cells after yellow fever vaccination. Study context: It was SMART-Seq v4 Ultra Low Input that prepared the fractions with low cell numbers. Study outcomes and limitations: Highly abundant clonotypes carried over from the bulk population could end up in FACS-sorted repertoires as contaminants. Once the booster was given, most primary-vaccination clones reappeared, at about 97% for CD4 and 88% for CD8.

The chain has TRBV4-1 and TRBJ2-1; D uncertain. The sample in question was PBMCs, obtained before the yellow fever booster vaccination. The TCR sequence derives from a man aged 18 to 30 who received the YFV17D yellow fever vaccine. Here the CDR3 reads CASSPMTRRSEQFF. In nucleotides, the CDR3 is TGCGCCAGCAGCCCCATGACAAGACGGAGTGAGCAGTTCTTC.